The 28 T cell receptor beta chains below all came from one sample that was sequenced in a study of T cells after yellow fever vaccination. TCRdb analysed the 5' RACE reads with MiXCR anew, one entry per CDR3 protein. The table includes a few hundred thousand distinct CDR3 sequences, over 4% detected once. This material consisted of PBMCs, taken 5 days after the yellow fever booster vaccination. Receptors originate from a man aged 18 to 29 who received the YFV17D yellow fever vaccine.

The genes are TRBV13 and TRBJ2-7; TRBD2 is a possible D gene (5 bases). In germline, CDR1 is PRHDT, CDR2 FYEKMQ (reference sequence). The CDR3 length is 13 residues. Trimming pared 4 bases from V and 2 bases from J, leaving 9 bases between. The CDR3: CASSSTRAYEQYF. CDR3 coding DNA: TGTGCCAGCAGCTCGACGAGGGCCTACGAGCAGTACTTC.

This clonotype has just a few counts. One junction end does not reproduce the germline sequence, and a read error may be involved. DNA for the CDR3: TGCAGCGATGAAGGGGGGGGAAAGTATGGCTACACCTTC. This codes for CSDEGGGKYGYTF. The V gene is TRBV29-1, the J gene TRBJ1-2, with D tentatively TRBD1 (6 bases). CDR1 and CDR2 (germline): SQVTM, ANQGSEA. The length of the CDR3 is 13 residues. The full variable domain, rest sourced from reference TRBV29-1 and TRBJ1-2, is SAVISQKPSRDICQRGTSLTIQCQVDSQVTMMFWYRQQPGQSLTLIATANQGSEATYESGFVIDKFPISRPNLTFSTLTVSNMSPEDSSIYLCSDEGGGKYGYTFGSGTRLTVV.

This clonotype was detected a few times. J is TRBJ2-7 and V is TRBV12-3 or TRBV12-4; D is ambiguous. Trimming stripped 9 bases from V and 6 bases from J, with 15 bases between. This CDR3 is built from 12 residues. CDR3 nucleotides: TGTGCCAGTAACTCGGCCTGGGGCGAGCAGTACTTC. As protein: CASNSAWGEQYF.

This clonotype was counted many times. The rearrangement uses TRBV20-1 and TRBJ1-4, with unresolved D. Germline V gene data show CDR1 as DFQATT and CDR2 as SNEGSKA (reference sequence). The CDR3 totals 14 residues. The ends were cut back, 0 bases at V and 8 bases at J, with 13 bases in the middle. The CDR3 DNA is TGCAGTGCTAGAGAACACGGAGCTCCCGAAAAACTGTTTTTT. This sequence encodes CSAREHGAPEKLFF.

In its sample, this clonotype was seen a few times. The chain combines TRBV7-9 with TRBJ1-1; D gene unclear. Germline values: CDR1 SEHNR, CDR2 FQNEAQ (reference sequence). This CDR3 has 19 amino acids. Between the trimmed V and J ends, which lost 5 bases and 4 bases, there was a span of 29 bases. CDR3 amino acids: CASSPIALGSGWGTTEAFF. The CDR3 region has the DNA TGTGCCAGCAGCCCAATCGCTCTAGGATCAGGTTGGGGAACCACTGAAGCTTTCTTT.

The rearrangement links TRBV5-1 to TRBJ1-2; D remains unclear. Germline-derived CDR1 and CDR2 are SGHRS and YFSETQ. The V end lost 0 bases, the J end lost 4 bases, and 7 bases lay between the germline ends. The CDR3 extends over 13 amino acids. The CDR3 here is CASSLAPSYGYTF. The CDR3 DNA is TGCGCCAGCAGCTTGGCTCCTTCCTATGGCTACACCTTC.

This clonotype occurred a few times. The chain recombines TRBV20-1 with TRBJ1-6; D gene unclear. The CDR3 spans 12 residues. Looked up from germline, CDR1 is DFQATT and CDR2 is SNEGSKA (reference sequence). Trimming left V 3 bases short and J 9 bases short, with 9 bases between. In DNA, the CDR3 is TGCAGTGCTAGGGGGAATAGTTCACCCCTCCACTTT. Translation gives CSARGNSSPLHF.

This clonotype was counted many times. The genes are TRBV5-1 and TRBJ2-1, with TRBD2 matching 14 bases. Germline V gene sequence: CDR1 SGHRS, CDR2 YFSETQ. Trimming at V came to 0 bases and at J to 4 bases, leaving 0 bases not matched to a gene. The CDR3 is 16 amino acids. CDR3 bases: TGCGCCAGCAGCTTGGGACTAGCGGGGGGGTACAATGAGCAGTTCTTC. Amino acids: CASSLGLAGGYNEQFF.

V and J are TRBV20-1 and TRBJ1-2, with 7 positions matching TRBD1. This CDR3 contains 14 residues. J was trimmed by 0 bases and V by 6 bases; bases with no gene match: 7. Germline loops: CDR1 DFQATT, CDR2 SNEGSKA (reference sequence). CDR3 nucleotide sequence: TGCAGTGCCCTGGACAGGCTAGCTAACTATGGCTACACCTTC. This encodes CSALDRLANYGYTF.

This clonotype was recorded many times. The chain uses TRBV16 and TRBJ2-7, with D unclear. Trimming left V 1 base short and J 0 bases short, with 16 bases between. CDR3 size: 17 residues. Germline loops: CDR1 KGHSY, CDR2 FQNENV. CDR3 region: CASSQFLATPDSYEQYF. The CDR3 DNA sequence: TGTGCCAGCAGCCAATTCTTGGCCACCCCTGACTCCTACGAGCAGTACTTC. The full variable domain, in which reference TRBV16 and TRBJ2-7 provide the parts outside the CDR3, is GEEVAQTPKHLVRGEGQKAKLYCAPIKGHSYVFWYQQVLKNEFKFLISFQNENVFDETGMPKERFSAKCLPNSPCSLEIQATKLEDSAVYFCASSQFLATPDSYEQYFGPGTRLTVT.

The chain joins TRBV4-2 to TRBJ1-2; 8 nucleotides agree with TRBD1. V was pared by 3 bases and J by 4 bases, with 10 bases of the junction left unmatched. The CDR3 consists of 16 residues. In germline, CDR1 is LGHNA, CDR2 YNFKEQ. CDR3 nucleotides: TGTGCCAGCAGCCACAGGGGGCTAGGACACGGCTATGGCTACACCTTC. It translates to CASSHRGLGHGYGYTF.

CDR3 residues: CASSLAGGTDGYTF. CDR3 sequence (DNA): TGCGCCAGCAGCTTAGCGGGGGGGACGGATGGCTACACCTTC. The chain has TRBV5-1 and TRBJ1-2; D may be TRBD1 (5 bases). CDR1 is SGHRS, CDR2 YFSETQ, per germline. Trimming left V 2 bases short and J 6 bases short, with 14 bases between. This CDR3 is 14 amino acids long.

This chain connects TRBV29-1 to TRBJ2-5; a weak D match, TRBD2 (5 bases). V lost 4 bases, J lost 4 bases, and 16 bases lay in between. There are 14 residues in the CDR3. Germline-derived CDR1 and CDR2 are SQVTM and ANQGSEA. The CDR3 loop reads CSVVGRGMGETQYF. CDR3 sequence (DNA): TGCAGCGTTGTGGGTCGGGGAATGGGAGAGACCCAGTACTTC.

The rearrangement links TRBV6-5 to TRBJ2-5; tentatively, D is TRBD2 (5 bases). Germline CDR1 MNHEY, CDR2 SVGAGI. CDR3 size: 14 residues. Trimming left V 2 bases short and J 5 bases short, with 12 bases between. DNA of the CDR3: TGTGCCAGCAGTTACCAGGCGGGTGGGGAGACCCAGTACTTC. Its protein product is CASSYQAGGETQYF.

The V gene is TRBV20-1, the J gene TRBJ2-7; 11 bases align to TRBD2. This CDR3 comprises 13 residues. CDR1 DFQATT and CDR2 SNEGSKA come from the germline V gene (reference sequence). V was pared by 4 bases and J by 4 bases, with 3 bases of the junction left unmatched. The CDR3 nucleotides read TGCAGTGCTAAGACTAGCGGGGTTTACGAGCAGTACTTC. Its translation is CSAKTSGVYEQYF.

This clonotype was detected only a few times. The rearrangement joins TRBV4-1 to TRBJ1-1; D perhaps matches TRBD1 (6 bases). CDR1 is MGHRA, CDR2 YSYEKL, per germline. The CDR3 length is 13 residues. V lost 4 bases and J 5 bases, leaving 11 bases between the germline ends. This CDR3 is CASSRQQGTEAFF. The CDR3 DNA sequence: TGCGCCAGCAGCCGACAACAGGGAACTGAAGCTTTCTTT.

In regard to this clonotype: A read error may be the cause here, since a much bigger clone is one base away. This chain uses TRBV7-6 with TRBJ1-1, with D possibly matching TRBD1 (5 bases). Per the germline V gene, CDR1 is SGHVS and CDR2 is FNYEAQ. Trimming cost V 4 bases and J 1 base, with 10 bases left between them. The length of the CDR3 is 14 residues. The CDR3 nucleotides read TGTGCCAGCAGCTGGGGCGTGCAGAACACTGAAGCTTTCTTT. It yields the protein CASSWGVQNTEAFF. The variable domain in full, with the rest retrieved from reference TRBV7-6 and TRBJ1-1, is GAGVSQSPRYKVTKRGQDVALRCDPISGHVSLYWYRQALGQGPEFLTYFNYEAQQDKSGLPNDRFSAERPEGSISTLTIQRTEQRDSAMYRCASSWGVQNTEAFFGQGTRLTVV.

The sample holds many counts of this clonotype. The CDR3 nucleotides are TGTGCCAGCAGCTTACAGGGGGGTGAGCAGTTCTTC. Its translation: CASSLQGGEQFF. The chain is built from TRBV5-6 and TRBJ2-1; 8 nucleotides match TRBD1. Germline-derived CDR1 and CDR2 are SGHDT and YYEEEE. The CDR3 loop spans 12 amino acids. V lost 2 bases and J lost 9; bases outside the gene matches: 1.

At least ten counts were recorded for this clonotype. The gene calls are TRBV5-1 and TRBJ1-5, with D uncertain. CDR3 length: 16 residues. Germline V gives CDR1 SGHRS, CDR2 YFSETQ. V was pared by 4 bases and J by 6 bases, with 20 bases between. The CDR3 protein is CASSPGVSSLGQPQHF. CDR3 bases: TGCGCCAGCAGCCCGGGTGTTAGCAGTCTCGGTCAGCCCCAGCATTTT.

The chain uses TRBV10-3 and TRBJ1-1; TRBD1 matches 7 bases. Germline values: CDR1 ENHRY, CDR2 SYGVKD. V lost 5 bases and J lost 5; bases outside the gene matches: 8. The CDR3 has 14 residues. The CDR3 DNA reads TGTGCCATCAGTCTGACAGGGCCTGGAACTGAAGCTTTCTTT. Protein sequence: CAISLTGPGTEAFF.

The DNA of the CDR3 is TGTGCCAGCAGCTTAGGGCTGCCCGGGCCCACTGAAGCTTTCTTT. Its translation: CASSLGLPGPTEAFF. The chain combines TRBV7-6 with TRBJ1-1; D is undetermined. Per germline, CDR1 SGHVS and CDR2 FNYEAQ. The CDR3 extends over 15 amino acids. Between the trimmed V and J ends, which lost 1 base and 4 bases, there was a span of 13 bases.

V and J are TRBV30 and TRBJ2-6; unclear D gene. Trimming took off 2 bases at V and 2 bases at J, with 19 bases between the two ends. The germline gives CDR1 GTSNPN, CDR2 SVGIG (reference sequence). The CDR3 length is 18 residues. CDR3 amino acids: CAWSLHLRSRAGANVLTF. Here the CDR3 DNA reads TGTGCCTGGAGTCTCCATCTTCGTTCGCGCGCTGGGGCCAACGTCCTGACTTTC.

This clonotype was observed at least ten times. V usage is TRBV3-1 and J usage is TRBJ1-2; D not certain. This CDR3 spans 12 amino acids. Germline CDR1 reads LGHDT; CDR2 reads YNNKEL (reference sequence). Trimming removed 10 bases at V and 2 bases at J, with 11 bases between. The CDR3 loop reads CATSFGNYGYTF. The CDR3 bases are TGTGCCACCAGTTTCGGGAACTATGGCTACACCTTC.

This clonotype was observed a handful of times. The chain employs TRBV20-1 and TRBJ1-2, with no clear D. The V end lost 1 base, the J end lost 4 bases, and 10 bases lay between the germline ends. CDR3 size: 13 residues. Per germline, CDR1 DFQATT and CDR2 SNEGSKA (reference sequence). The CDR3 DNA sequence: TGCAGTGCTAGAGTCAACGGGCTCTATGGCTACACCTTC. This translates into CSARVNGLYGYTF.

This clonotype was recorded a few times. The V and J genes are TRBV5-6 and TRBJ1-2; no clear D. The CDR3 extends over 14 amino acids. Trimming cost V 1 base and J 8 bases, with 15 bases left between them. CDR1 SGHDT and CDR2 YYEEEE come from the germline V gene. Here the CDR3 DNA reads TGTGCCAGCAGCTTGATTCTGCATGGTCTCGGCTACACCTTC. Translation: CASSLILHGLGYTF.

The chain has TRBV18 and TRBJ2-3, with 8 positions matching TRBD1. The V gene's germline CDR1 is KGHSH and CDR2 LQKENI. The CDR3 has 14 residues. The V segment lost 7 bases and the J segment 6 bases; nucleotides outside the gene matches: 9. The CDR3 coding sequence is TGTGCCAGCTTAGGACAGGGCGGTGGTGATACGCAGTATTTT. Protein: CASLGQGGGDTQYF.

This chain links TRBV10-3 with TRBJ1-3; D is unresolved. The CDR3 runs to 15 residues. CDR1 ENHRY and CDR2 SYGVKD come from the germline V gene. Trimming took 4 bases from V and 0 from J, leaving 10 bases between them. The CDR3: CAISVSQISGNTIYF. In nucleotides, the CDR3 is TGTGCCATCAGTGTAAGTCAGATCTCTGGAAACACCATATATTTT.

V usage is TRBV18 and J usage is TRBJ1-2; no clear D gene. Trimming stripped 4 bases from V and 4 bases from J, with 13 bases between. The germline V gene encodes CDR1 KGHSH and CDR2 LQKENI. This CDR3 has 14 amino acids. In nucleotides, the CDR3 is TGTGCCAGCTCACAGAATCAGGAGATCTATGGCTACACCTTC. It is translated as CASSQNQEIYGYTF.